This T cell receptor beta chain was obtained from a study of cytomegalovirus exposure and HLA in healthy donors. The method was immunoSEQ multiplex PCR; TCRdb's version includes in-frame clones alone and lacks a portion of them. The data show 150,000 or so clones, roughly nine tenths seen once. In germline, CDR1 is SGHRS, CDR2 YFSETQ. The CDR3 loop spans 13 amino acids. Deletions cut 5 bases from V and 1 base from J, with 9 bases between. This sequence was found in a woman between 18 and 29 years old in good health and CMV-seronegative. The chain joins TRBV5-1 to TRBJ2-5; D call uncertain. The sequenced sample consisted of PBMCs. CDR3 DNA: TGCGCCAGCAGGGTCGCCAGCCAAGAGACCCAGTACTTC. Its translation: CASRVASQETQYF.